A single sample gave rise to the 14 T cell receptor beta chains below, sequenced in a study of type 1 regulatory T cells. MiXCR was run by TCRdb on the reads, yielding one entry per CDR3 protein. The sample yields 88,000 or so distinct CDR3 sequences, 25% to 40% seen once. The sequencing sample was made of CD4+ T cells, either the whole sample or a sorted fraction (not recorded which). The receptors here all came from a human donor in good health.

The V gene is TRBV2, the J gene TRBJ2-5; D gene uncertain. Germline V gene data show CDR1 as SNHLY and CDR2 as FYNNEI. The V end was cut by 2 bases, the J end by 3 bases, with 1 base between. This CDR3 contains 11 residues. CDR3 amino acids: CASSEKETQYF. The DNA for the CDR3 is TGTGCCAGCAGTGAAAAAGAGACCCAGTACTTC.

This clonotype occurred once. A read error may account for a junction end that differs from germline. The rearrangement links TRBV10-3 to TRBJ2-7, with TRBD2 matching over 11 bases. Germline CDR1 and CDR2: ENHRY and SYGVKD. The CDR3 sequence is 14 residues long. In DNA form, the CDR3 reads TGTACCATCAGACCTAGCGGGAGGACCTACGAGCAGTACTTC. Residues: CTIRPSGRTYEQYF.

Details on this clonotype: A much more abundant neighbour one base away suggests this may be a read error. The rearrangement uses TRBV20-1 and TRBJ1-5; D might be TRBD1 (6 bases). The V end was cut by 5 bases, the J end by 5 bases, with 19 bases between. Germline V gene data show CDR1 as DFQATT and CDR2 as SNEGSKA (reference sequence). This CDR3 has 15 residues. The DNA for the CDR3 is TGCAGTGCTGGCCCGGGGGCGGCCACAGATCAGCCCCAGCATTTT. Its translation is CSAGPGAATDQPQHF.

This clonotype was detected only a few times. This rearrangement joins TRBV3-1 to TRBJ2-7; tentatively, D is TRBD1 (5 bases). This CDR3 region has 12 residues. V lost 4 bases to trimming and J lost 4 bases, with 8 bases between them. Germline lookup yields CDR1 LGHDT and CDR2 YNNKEL (reference sequence). The CDR3 DNA follows: TGTGCCAGCAGCCCCGACAGATACGAGCAGTACTTC. It codes for CASSPDRYEQYF.

This clonotype has more than one count but fewer than ten. The chain employs TRBV6-1 and TRBJ2-5, with D tentatively TRBD1 (5 bases). V was clipped by 1 base and J by 7 bases, with 10 bases between them. Per the germline V gene, CDR1 is MNHNS and CDR2 is SASEGT. The CDR3 runs to 13 residues. In nucleotides, the CDR3 is TGTGCCAGCAGTGAAGTCATTCAGGGGACCCAGTACTTC. The encoded protein is CASSEVIQGTQYF.

The chain links TRBV5-1 to TRBJ2-1; 10 bases agree with TRBD2. J was trimmed by 7 bases and V by 4 bases; bases with no gene match: 11. Germline values: CDR1 SGHRS, CDR2 YFSETQ. The CDR3 is made up of 16 amino acids. CDR3 residues: CASSAGLAEGGNEQFF. The CDR3 nucleotides are TGCGCCAGCAGCGCCGGACTAGCGGAGGGGGGGAATGAGCAGTTCTTC.

This clonotype appeared a single time. The rearrangement links TRBV29-1 to TRBJ1-2; TRBD1 might be the D (6 bases). Germline V gene data show CDR1 as SQVTM and CDR2 as ANQGSEA. The V end lost 2 bases, the J end lost 4 bases, and 14 bases lay between the germline ends. This CDR3 has 14 residues. The DNA for the CDR3 is TGCAGCGTTGAACGCTCGGGGGCGGGCTATGGCTACACCTTC. Translating it yields CSVERSGAGYGYTF.

The chain recombines TRBV5-1 with TRBJ1-1; no firm D call. The germline V and J ends were trimmed by 3 bases and 2 bases, with 5 bases remaining between them. CDR3 length equals 12 residues. Per the germline V gene, CDR1 is SGHRS and CDR2 is YFSETQ. CDR3 sequence: CASSWGNTEAFF. CDR3 sequence (DNA): TGCGCCAGCAGCTGGGGTAACACTGAAGCTTTCTTT.

This clonotype was observed a handful of times. This chain joins TRBV20-1 and TRBJ2-7; 9 bases line up with TRBD2. Germline CDR1 DFQATT, CDR2 SNEGSKA (reference sequence). V gave up 4 bases and J gave up 2 bases; unmatched junction bases: 3. The length of the CDR3 is 13 residues. CDR3 sequence reads: CSAKAGGAYEQYF. Written as DNA, the CDR3 is TGCAGTGCTAAAGCGGGAGGAGCCTACGAGCAGTACTTC.

This chain connects TRBV15 to TRBJ2-2; D remains ambiguous. Germline-derived CDR1 and CDR2 are LNHNV and YYDKDF (reference sequence). This CDR3 is 13 amino acids long. V was cut by 4 bases and J by 3 bases, with 6 bases left in between. In DNA, the CDR3 is TGTGCCACCAGCACTGGGGACACCGGGGAGCTGTTTTTT. This translates into CATSTGDTGELFF.

The chain is built from TRBV5-1 and TRBJ2-1, with TRBD2 as a possible D gene (6 bases). In germline, CDR1 is SGHRS, CDR2 YFSETQ. Trimming shortened V by 1 base and J by 8 bases, and 19 bases separated the two germline ends. The CDR3 loop spans 16 amino acids. This CDR3 reads CASSLSNWRERYEQFF. CDR3 in DNA: TGCGCCAGCAGCTTGAGTAACTGGAGGGAGAGATATGAGCAGTTCTTC.

The V and J genes are TRBV7-2 and TRBJ1-3, with D perhaps matching TRBD1 (6 bases). The V gene lost 5 bases and the J gene lost 1 base, with 9 bases spanning the gap. Germline V gene lookup returns CDR1 SGHTA and CDR2 FQGNSA. The CDR3 sequence is 14 residues long. CDR3 sequence reads: CASSAGVSGNTIYF. CDR3 nucleotide sequence: TGTGCCAGCAGCGCAGGGGTTTCTGGAAACACCATATATTTT.

The chain carries TRBV7-2 and TRBJ2-6; the D is unclear. Germline V gene lookup returns CDR1 SGHTA and CDR2 FQGNSA. The V end lost 2 bases, the J end lost 1 base, and 12 bases lay between the germline ends. The CDR3 has 17 amino acids. The CDR3 is CASSLRGGLSGANVLTF. The DNA for the CDR3 is TGTGCCAGCAGCTTACGAGGCGGCTTATCTGGGGCCAACGTCCTGACTTTC.

The CDR3 sequence is CSVVPYQETQYF. CDR3 coding DNA: TGCAGCGTTGTGCCGTACCAAGAGACCCAGTACTTC. The chain uses TRBV29-1 and TRBJ2-5; no firm D call. The germline V gene encodes CDR1 SQVTM and CDR2 ANQGSEA. With 4 bases removed from V and 0 bases from J, the gap between germline ends came to 6 bases. The CDR3 consists of 12 residues.